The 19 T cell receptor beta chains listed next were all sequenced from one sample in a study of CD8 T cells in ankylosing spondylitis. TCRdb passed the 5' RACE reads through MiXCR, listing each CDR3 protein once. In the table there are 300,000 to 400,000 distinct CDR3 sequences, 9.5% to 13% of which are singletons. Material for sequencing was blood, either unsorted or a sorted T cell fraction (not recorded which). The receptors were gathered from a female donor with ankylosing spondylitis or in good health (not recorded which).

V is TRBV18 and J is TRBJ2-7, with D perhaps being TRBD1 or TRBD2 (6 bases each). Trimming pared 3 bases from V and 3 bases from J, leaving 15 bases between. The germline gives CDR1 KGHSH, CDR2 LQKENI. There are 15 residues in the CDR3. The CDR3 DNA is TGTGCCAGCTCACCCTTGGGGGGCGCAATCTACGAGCAGTACTTC. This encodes CASSPLGGAIYEQYF.

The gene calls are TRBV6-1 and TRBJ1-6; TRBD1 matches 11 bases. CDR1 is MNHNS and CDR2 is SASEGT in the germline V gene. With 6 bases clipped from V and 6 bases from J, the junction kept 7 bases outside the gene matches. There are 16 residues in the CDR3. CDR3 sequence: CASRIGQGARNSPLHF. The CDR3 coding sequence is TGTGCCAGCAGGATAGGACAGGGGGCTCGTAATTCACCCCTCCACTTT.

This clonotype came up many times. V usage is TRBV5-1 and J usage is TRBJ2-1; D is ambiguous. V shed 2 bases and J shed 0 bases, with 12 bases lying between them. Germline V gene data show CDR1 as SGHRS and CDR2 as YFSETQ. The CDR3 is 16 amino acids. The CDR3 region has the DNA TGCGCCAGCAGCTTAGAGGTCTCCGTCTCCTACAATGAGCAGTTCTTC. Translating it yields CASSLEVSVSYNEQFF.

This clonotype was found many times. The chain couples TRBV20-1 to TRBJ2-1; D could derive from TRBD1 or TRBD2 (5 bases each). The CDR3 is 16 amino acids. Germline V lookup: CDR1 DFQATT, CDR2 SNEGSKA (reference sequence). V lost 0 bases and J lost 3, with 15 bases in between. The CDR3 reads CSARDGTPGFYNEQFF. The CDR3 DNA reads TGCAGTGCTAGAGACGGGACCCCCGGGTTCTACAATGAGCAGTTCTTC.

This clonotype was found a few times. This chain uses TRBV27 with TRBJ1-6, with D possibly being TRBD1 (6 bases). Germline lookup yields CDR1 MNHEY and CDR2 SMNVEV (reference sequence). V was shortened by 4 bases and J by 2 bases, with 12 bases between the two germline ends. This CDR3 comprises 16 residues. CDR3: CASSSAQGTYNSPLHF. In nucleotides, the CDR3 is TGTGCCAGCAGTTCGGCCCAGGGGACCTATAATTCACCCCTCCACTTT.

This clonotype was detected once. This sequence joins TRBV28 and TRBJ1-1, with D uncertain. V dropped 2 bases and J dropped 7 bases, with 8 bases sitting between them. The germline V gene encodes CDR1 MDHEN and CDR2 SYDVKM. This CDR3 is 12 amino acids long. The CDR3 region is CASSLVHYEAFF. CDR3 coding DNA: TGTGCCAGCAGTTTAGTCCATTATGAAGCTTTCTTT.

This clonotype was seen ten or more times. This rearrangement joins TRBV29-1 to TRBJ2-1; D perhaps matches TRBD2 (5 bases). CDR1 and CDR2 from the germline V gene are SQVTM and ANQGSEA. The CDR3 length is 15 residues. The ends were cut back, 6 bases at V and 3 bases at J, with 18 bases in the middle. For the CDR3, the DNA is TGCAGCGTCTCCGGTCGGGGTGGGGTCTACAATGAGCAGTTCTTC. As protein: CSVSGRGGVYNEQFF.

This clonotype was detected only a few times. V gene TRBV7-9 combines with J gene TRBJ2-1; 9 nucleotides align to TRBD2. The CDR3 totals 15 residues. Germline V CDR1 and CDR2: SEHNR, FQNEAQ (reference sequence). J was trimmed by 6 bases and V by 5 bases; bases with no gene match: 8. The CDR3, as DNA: TGTGCCAGCAGCCTGAGTAGCGGGGGAATCAATGAGCAGTTCTTC. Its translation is CASSLSSGGINEQFF.

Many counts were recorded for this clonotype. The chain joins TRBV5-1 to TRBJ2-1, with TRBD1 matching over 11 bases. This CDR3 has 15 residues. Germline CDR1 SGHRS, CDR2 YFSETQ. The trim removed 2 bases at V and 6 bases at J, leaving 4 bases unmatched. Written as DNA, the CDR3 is TGCGCCAGCAGCTTCCAAGGGACAGGGGGCAATGAGCAGTTCTTC. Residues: CASSFQGTGGNEQFF. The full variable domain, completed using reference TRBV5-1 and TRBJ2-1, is KAGVTQTPRYLIKTRGQQVTLSCSPISGHRSVSWYQQTPGQGLQFLFEYFSETQRNKGNFPGRFSGRQFSNSRSEMNVSTLELGDSALYLCASSFQGTGGNEQFFGPGTRLTVL.

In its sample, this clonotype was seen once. The CDR3 DNA sequence: TGCGCCAGCAGCTCAAGGAGAAGTGTCTCCTACAATGAGCAGTTCTTC. Translation: CASSSRRSVSYNEQFF. V gene TRBV5-1 combines with J gene TRBJ2-1; D gene ambiguous. This CDR3 has 16 residues. The ends were cut back, 3 bases at V and 0 bases at J, with 13 bases in the middle. Germline CDR1 is SGHRS and CDR2 is YFSETQ.

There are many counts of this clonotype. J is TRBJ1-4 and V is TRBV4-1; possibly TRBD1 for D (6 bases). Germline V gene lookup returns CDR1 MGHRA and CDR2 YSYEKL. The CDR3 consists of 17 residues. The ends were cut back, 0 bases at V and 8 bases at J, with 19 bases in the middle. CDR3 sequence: CASSQEMGARAKEKLFF. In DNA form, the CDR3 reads TGCGCCAGCAGCCAAGAAATGGGGGCCCGGGCGAAGGAAAAACTGTTTTTT.

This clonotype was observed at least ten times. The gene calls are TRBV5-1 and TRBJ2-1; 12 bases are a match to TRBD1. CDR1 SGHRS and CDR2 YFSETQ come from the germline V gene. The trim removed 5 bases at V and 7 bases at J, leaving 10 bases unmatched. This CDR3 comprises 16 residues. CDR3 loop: CASRGTGGRERNEQFF. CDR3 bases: TGCGCCAGCAGGGGGACAGGGGGCAGGGAGAGGAATGAGCAGTTCTTC. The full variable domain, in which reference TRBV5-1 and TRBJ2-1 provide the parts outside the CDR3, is KAGVTQTPRYLIKTRGQQVTLSCSPISGHRSVSWYQQTPGQGLQFLFEYFSETQRNKGNFPGRFSGRQFSNSRSEMNVSTLELGDSALYLCASRGTGGRERNEQFFGPGTRLTVL.

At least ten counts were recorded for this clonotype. CDR3 sequence: CSERIQSNSPLHF. CDR3 sequence (DNA): TGCAGTGAACGGATACAGTCAAATTCACCCCTCCACTTT. The chain couples TRBV20-1 to TRBJ1-6; no firm D call. This CDR3 spans 13 amino acids. Germline CDR1 DFQATT, CDR2 SNEGSKA (reference sequence). Trimming shortened V by 7 bases and J by 7 bases, and 14 bases separated the two germline ends.

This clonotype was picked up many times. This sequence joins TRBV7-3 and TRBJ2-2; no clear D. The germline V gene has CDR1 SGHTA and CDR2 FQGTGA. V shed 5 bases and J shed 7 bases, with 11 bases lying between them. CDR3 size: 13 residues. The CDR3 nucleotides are TGTGCCAGCAGCCCCTACGTGGGCGGGGAGCTGTTTTTT. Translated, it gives CASSPYVGGELFF.

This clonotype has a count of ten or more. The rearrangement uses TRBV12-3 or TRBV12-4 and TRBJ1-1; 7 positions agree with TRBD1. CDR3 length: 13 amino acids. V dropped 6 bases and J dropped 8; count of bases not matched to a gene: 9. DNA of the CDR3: TGTGCCAGCAGCTTTGGGAGACAGGGAGAAGCTTTCTTT. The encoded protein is CASSFGRQGEAFF.

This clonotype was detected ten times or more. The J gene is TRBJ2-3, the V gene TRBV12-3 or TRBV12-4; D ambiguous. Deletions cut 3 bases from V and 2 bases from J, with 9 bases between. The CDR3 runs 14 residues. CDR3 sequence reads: CASSFPRDTDTQYF. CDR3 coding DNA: TGTGCCAGCAGTTTTCCTCGCGACACAGATACGCAGTATTTT.

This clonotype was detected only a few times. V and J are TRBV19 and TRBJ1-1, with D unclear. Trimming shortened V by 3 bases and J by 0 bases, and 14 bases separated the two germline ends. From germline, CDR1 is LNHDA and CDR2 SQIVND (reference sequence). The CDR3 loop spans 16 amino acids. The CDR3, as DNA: TGTGCCAGTAGTATTTTTTTAAGGAGCTTGAACACTGAAGCTTTCTTT. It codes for CASSIFLRSLNTEAFF.

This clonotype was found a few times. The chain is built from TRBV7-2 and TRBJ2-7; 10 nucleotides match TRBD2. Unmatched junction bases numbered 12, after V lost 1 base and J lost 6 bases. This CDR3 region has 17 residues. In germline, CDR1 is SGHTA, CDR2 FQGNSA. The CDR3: CASSLGASGRLSGEQYF. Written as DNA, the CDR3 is TGTGCCAGCAGCTTAGGGGCTAGCGGGAGATTATCGGGCGAGCAGTACTTC.

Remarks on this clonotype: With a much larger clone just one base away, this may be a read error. The CDR3 coding sequence is TGCAGTGCGCCCATCAGAATCGGGGATGAGCAGTTCTTC. This sequence encodes CSAPIRIGDEQFF. The rearrangement uses TRBV20-1 and TRBJ2-1; a weak D match, TRBD2 (5 bases). The CDR3 totals 13 residues. Germline assignment: CDR1 DFQATT and CDR2 SNEGSKA (reference sequence). With 6 bases removed from V and 8 bases from J, the gap between germline ends came to 17 bases.